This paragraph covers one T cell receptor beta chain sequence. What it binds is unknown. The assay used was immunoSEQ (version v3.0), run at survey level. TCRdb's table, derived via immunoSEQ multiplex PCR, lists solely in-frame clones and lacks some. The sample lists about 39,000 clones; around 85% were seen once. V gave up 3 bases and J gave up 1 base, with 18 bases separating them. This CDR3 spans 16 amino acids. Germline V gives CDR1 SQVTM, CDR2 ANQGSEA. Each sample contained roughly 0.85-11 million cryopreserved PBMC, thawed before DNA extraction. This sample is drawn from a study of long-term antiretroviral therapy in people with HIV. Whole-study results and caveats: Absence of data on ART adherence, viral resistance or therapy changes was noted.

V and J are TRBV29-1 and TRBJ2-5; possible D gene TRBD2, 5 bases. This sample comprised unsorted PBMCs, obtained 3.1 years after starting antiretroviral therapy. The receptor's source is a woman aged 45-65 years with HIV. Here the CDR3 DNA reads TGCAGCGTTGACACTACACCCCTCCGGGGCCAAGAGACCCAGTACTTC. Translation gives CSVDTTPLRGQETQYF.